This TCR beta chain was recorded in a study of shared clonotypes between healthy human individuals. Findings and caveats of the study: Tissue TCR repertoires likely differ from these blood-only repertoires.

Looked up from germline, CDR1 is MNHEY and CDR2 is SVGAGI. V gave up 8 bases and J gave up 4 bases, with 12 bases separating them. The CDR3 is made up of 13 amino acids. Measured with immunoSEQ multiplex PCR; TCRdb has only the in-frame clones, and not every one. The sample holds 2,500,000 or so clones, approximately 90% seen once. This clone was recorded only once. Its antigen is unknown. The chain combines TRBV6-5 with TRBJ2-1, with D perhaps matching TRBD2 (6 bases). The receptor was derived from a man between 18 and 29 years old in good health. Specimen: naive CD4+ T cells sorted from blood. The sample's subset: CD45RA+ positively selected. The DNA of the CDR3 is TGTGCCAGCCGGCGGGATGATTACAATGAGCAGTTCTTC. Translating gives CASRRDDYNEQFF.